This TCR beta chain was observed in a study of blood T cell repertoires in COVID-19. Study context: There were acute and convalescent COVID-19 samples, and they came from the United States, Italy and Spain.

The data were produced by immunoSEQ multiplex PCR, yet TCRdb's version contains in-frame clones alone and is incomplete. The sample holds 140,000 or so clones, about 80% seen once. CDR1 is KGHSH and CDR2 is LQKENI in the germline V gene. The CDR3 totals 13 residues. Trimming stripped 1 base from V and 3 bases from J, with 6 bases between. The sample consisted of peripheral blood. This TCR derives from a man aged 45-65 years with acute or convalescent COVID-19. The genes are TRBV18 and TRBJ2-5, with unresolved D. CDR3 sequence: CASSPLTEETQYF. The CDR3 bases are TGTGCCAGCTCACCACTTACAGAAGAGACCCAGTACTTC.